The entry below describes one T cell receptor beta chain. What it binds is not known. These data are taken from a study of shared clonotypes between healthy human individuals. Notes on the study in general: Generation of non-shared clonotypes was less probable than generation of clonotypes shared by all four donors.

The table came from immunoSEQ multiplex PCR; TCRdb's copy has only in-frame clones and leaves some out. The table lists about 2.4 million clones, approximately 94% of them singletons. This CDR3 region has 14 residues. V was clipped by 3 bases and J by 4 bases, with 12 bases between them. CDR1 and CDR2 (germline): SEHNR, FQNEAQ (reference sequence). This clonotype was sampled from a man aged 18 to 35 in good health. The V call is TRBV7-9, the J call TRBJ1-2; D remains ambiguous. The sample was naive CD4+ T cells sorted from blood. Subset indicated: CD45RA+ positively selected. CDR3 in amino acids: CASSLNVNSYGYTF. The DNA for the CDR3 is TGTGCCAGCAGCTTGAATGTTAACTCCTATGGCTACACCTTC.